The source of this TCR beta chain is a study of OX40 agonist ivuxolimab in advanced cancers. About the study: Three patients showed partial responses: one hepatocellular carcinoma and two cutaneous melanoma cases.

Germline V lookup: CDR1 ENHRY, CDR2 SYGVKD. CDR3 size: 12 residues. Trimming shortened V by 6 bases and J by 9 bases, and 15 bases separated the two germline ends. Clones were sequenced by immunoSEQ multiplex PCR, and TCRdb holds only the in-frame ones, with some missing. The sample consists of 30,000 to 35,000 clones, around nine tenths of them appearing once. This chain joins TRBV10-3 and TRBJ2-7, with a possible D match to TRBD1 (5 bases). The sample consisted of CD4+ or CD8+ T cells sorted from blood, taken in a trial of the OX40 agonist ivuxolimab. The TCR sequence derives from an adult with an advanced solid tumor such as melanoma, head and neck, liver or kidney cancer. CDR3 nucleotide sequence: TGTGCCATCAGACAGGCTTCGGGCGGGCAGTACTTC. Its protein product is CAIRQASGGQYF.